Following are 30 T cell receptor beta chains from one sample sequenced in a study of metastatic and nonmetastatic thyroid tumors. TCRdb recomputed clones from the PCR reads via MiXCR. The top ten hold approximately 20% of the sample, which has fewer than 55,000 clones, 15% to 20% seen once. Thyroid surgery had not been preceded by any treatment in any patient. The source material was blood. These receptors all come from a female donor with papillary thyroid cancer or a benign thyroid nodule (not recorded which). Some clones in this sample may be carry-over from other donors' samples.

There are many counts of this clone. The chain carries TRBV7-9 and TRBJ2-7; TRBD2 aligns across 7 bases. Germline V gives CDR1 SEHNR, CDR2 FQNEAQ (reference sequence). V shed 5 bases, J shed 2 bases, and the junction held 9 bases outside the gene matches. The CDR3 covers 15 residues. The CDR3 DNA is TGTGCCAGCAGCGCCCCTAGCGGCCCTCCCTACGAGCAGTACTTC. Encoded protein: CASSAPSGPPYEQYF.

This clone has ten or more counts. The chain is built from TRBV9 and TRBJ1-2; D is possibly TRBD1 (6 bases). This CDR3 comprises 13 residues. Germline-derived CDR1 and CDR2 are SGDLS and YYNGEE. Trimming took 0 bases from V and 8 from J, leaving 11 bases between them. This CDR3 reads CASSVDTGWGYTF. The CDR3 DNA reads as TGTGCCAGCAGCGTAGATACAGGGTGGGGCTACACCTTC. Drawing the rest from reference TRBV9 and TRBJ1-2, the complete variable domain is DSGVTQTPKHLITATGQRVTLRCSPRSGDLSVYWYQQSLDQGLQFLIQYYNGEERAKGNILERFSAQQFPDLHSELNLSSLELGDSALYFCASSVDTGWGYTFGSGTRLTVV.

This clone showed up just a few times. V usage is TRBV6-2 or TRBV6-3 and J usage is TRBJ2-2; TRBD1 aligns across 8 bases. The germline CDR1 and CDR2 sequences are MNHEY and SVGEGT. The J segment lost 8 bases and the V segment lost 6 bases, leaving 2 bases of the junction unmatched. The CDR3 is made up of 12 amino acids. The CDR3 loop is CASSGQGGELFF. CDR3 sequence (DNA): TGTGCCAGCAGCGGACAGGGTGGGGAGCTGTTTTTT.

This clone was detected many times. The chain carries TRBV12-3 or TRBV12-4 and TRBJ1-1; tentative D call: TRBD1 (5 bases). The CDR3 spans 12 residues. The V end lost 6 bases, the J end lost 8 bases, and 13 bases lay between the germline ends. This chain's CDR3 is CASRRDRQEAFF. CDR3 in DNA: TGTGCCAGCAGGAGGGACCGACAGGAAGCTTTCTTT.

This clone was counted only a few times. J is TRBJ2-6 and V is TRBV27, with D unclear. V lost 5 bases, J lost 2 bases, and 10 bases lay in between. The length of the CDR3 is 15 residues. CDR1 and CDR2 from the germline V gene are MNHEY and SMNVEV (reference sequence). This CDR3 reads CASSEEETGANVLTF. DNA of the CDR3: TGTGCCAGCAGTGAAGAGGAGACTGGGGCCAACGTCCTGACTTTC.

This clone appeared many times. This rearrangement joins TRBV6-5 to TRBJ2-5; D unclear. The germline V gene has CDR1 MNHEY and CDR2 SVGAGI. The V end was cut by 0 bases, the J end by 3 bases, with 5 bases between. The CDR3 has 13 amino acids. CDR3 region: CASSYSTKETQYF. The DNA of the CDR3 is TGTGCCAGCAGTTACTCGACAAAAGAGACCCAGTACTTC.

Many counts were recorded for this clone. The chain combines TRBV20-1 with TRBJ2-7; either TRBD1 or TRBD2 may fit D (5 bases each). Germline values: CDR1 DFQATT, CDR2 SNEGSKA (reference sequence). V was cut by 4 bases and J by 4 bases, with 14 bases left in between. This CDR3 is 13 amino acids long. CDR3 in amino acids: CSAKLVGPYEQYF. CDR3 nucleotides: TGCAGTGCTAAGTTGGTGGGACCATACGAGCAGTACTTC.

This rearrangement joins TRBV25-1 to TRBJ2-5; the D call may be TRBD1 or TRBD2 (5 bases each). Germline assignment: CDR1 MGHDK and CDR2 SYGVNS. The CDR3 contains 15 residues. The ends were cut back, 6 bases at V and 4 bases at J, with 18 bases in the middle. Written as DNA, the CDR3 is TGTGCCAGCAGCTTGGGACCTAGTTATGCAGAGACCCAGTACTTC. This gives the protein CASSLGPSYAETQYF.

The chain carries TRBV11-3 and TRBJ2-7, with 7 bases fitting TRBD1. CDR3 length: 13 amino acids. Per germline, CDR1 SGHNT and CDR2 YENEEA. Trimming cost V 6 bases and J 1 base; bases outside gene matches: 3. CDR3 in amino acids: CASRQTGSYEQYF. CDR3 bases: TGTGCCAGCAGGCAGACAGGGTCCTACGAGCAGTACTTC.

This clone has at least ten counts. This chain connects TRBV12-3 or TRBV12-4 to TRBJ2-2, with D hard to call. Deletions cut 6 bases from V and 7 bases from J, with 12 bases between. The length of the CDR3 is 13 residues. CDR3 amino acids: CASSDSAGGELFF. The CDR3 DNA reads TGTGCCAGCAGCGACTCGGCCGGCGGGGAGCTGTTTTTT.

The chain joins TRBV3-1 to TRBJ2-1, with D maybe TRBD2 (6 bases). Trimming shortened V by 3 bases and J by 9 bases, and 9 bases separated the two germline ends. The CDR3 extends over 12 amino acids. Germline-derived CDR1 and CDR2 are LGHDT and YNNKEL (reference sequence). The CDR3 sequence: CASSQTRIEQFF. As DNA, the CDR3 is TGTGCCAGCAGCCAGACTAGAATTGAGCAGTTCTTC.

J is TRBJ2-2 and V is TRBV20-1; 14 bases line up with TRBD2. The CDR3 consists of 14 residues. Trimming at V came to 5 bases and at J to 5 bases, leaving 1 base not matched to a gene. CDR1 and CDR2 (germline): DFQATT, SNEGSKA (reference sequence). CDR3: CSAWTSGGTGELFF. DNA of the CDR3: TGCAGTGCTTGGACTAGCGGGGGGACCGGGGAGCTGTTTTTT.

This clone showed up just a few times. The chain links TRBV6-1 to TRBJ2-7, with D possibly being TRBD1 (5 bases). Germline V gene sequence: CDR1 MNHNS, CDR2 SASEGT. This CDR3 region has 15 residues. Trimming took off 7 bases at V and 2 bases at J, with 18 bases between the two ends. In nucleotides, the CDR3 is TGTGCCAGCACCGACAGTCGATTTACTACCTACGAGCAGTACTTC. It yields the protein CASTDSRFTTYEQYF.

This chain links TRBV18 with TRBJ2-1, with TRBD2 identical over 7 bases. V trimming: 3 bases; J trimming: 2 bases; junction bases outside the gene matches: 10. This CDR3 contains 17 residues. Germline-derived CDR1 and CDR2 are KGHSH and LQKENI. The DNA of the CDR3 is TGTGCCAGCTCACCTGACCTCGGGGGGAGAGCCTACAATGAGCAGTTCTTC. Amino acids: CASSPDLGGRAYNEQFF. The whole variable domain, remainder taken from reference TRBV18 and TRBJ2-1, is NAGVMQNPRHLVRRRGQEARLRCSPMKGHSHVYWYRQLPEEGLKFMVYLQKENIIDESGMPKERFSAEFPKEGPSILRIQQVVRGDSAAYFCASSPDLGGRAYNEQFFGPGTRLTVL.

This clone was detected ten times or more. The J gene is TRBJ1-1, the V gene TRBV20-1; D is possibly TRBD1 (5 bases). V was clipped by 6 bases and J by 4 bases, with 15 bases between them. The CDR3 totals 13 residues. Germline V gene data show CDR1 as DFQATT and CDR2 as SNEGSKA (reference sequence). The CDR3 DNA reads TGCAGTGCCCGGGGCCGGCGGGGCACTGAAGCTTTCTTT. Protein product: CSARGRRGTEAFF.

This clone came up a few times. A much larger clone lies one base from this, so it may be a read error. The chain recombines TRBV6-1 with TRBJ2-5; the D is unclear. V dropped 2 bases and J dropped 5 bases, with 12 bases sitting between them. Germline CDR1 MNHNS, CDR2 SASEGT. The CDR3 sequence is 14 residues long. In DNA, the CDR3 is TGTGCCAGCAGTGAATCGCTTGGCCAGGAGACCCAGTACTTC. The encoded protein is CASSESLGQETQYF.

This clone was counted a few times. The chain recombines TRBV19 with TRBJ1-6, with D uncertain. Trimming shortened V by 7 bases and J by 7 bases, and 8 bases separated the two germline ends. The CDR3 is 12 residues long. The V gene's germline CDR1 is LNHDA and CDR2 SQIVND (reference sequence). As DNA, the CDR3 is TGTGCCAGTAATACACAGAATTCACCCCTCCACTTT. Amino acid sequence: CASNTQNSPLHF.

This clone was seen ten or more times. The V call is TRBV11-2, the J call TRBJ2-2; no reliable D call. Trimming removed 2 bases from V and 3 bases from J, with 1 base in between. CDR3 length: 12 residues. CDR1 and CDR2 from the germline V gene are SGHAT and FQNNGV. CDR3 coding DNA: TGTGCCAGCAGCTTATACACCGGGGAGCTGTTTTTT. Translated: CASSLYTGELFF.

This clone was counted once. Additional DNA sequences in this sample encode the identical CDR3. The chain couples TRBV7-9 to TRBJ1-6, with D perhaps TRBD1 (6 bases). The CDR3 totals 15 residues. V gave up 5 bases and J gave up 7 bases, with 15 bases separating them. The V gene's germline CDR1 is SEHNR and CDR2 FQNEAQ (reference sequence). CDR3 coding DNA: TGTGCCAGCAGCCTACAGGGCAGCAGCAATTCACCCCTCCACTTT. Its protein is CASSLQGSSNSPLHF.

This clone has at least ten counts. The chain uses TRBV5-6 and TRBJ2-1; tentatively, D is TRBD1 (6 bases). CDR1 SGHDT and CDR2 YYEEEE come from the germline V gene. The V end lost 0 bases, the J end lost 6 bases, and 7 bases lay between the germline ends. The length of the CDR3 is 13 residues. The CDR3 coding sequence is TGTGCCAGCAGCTTGGGACAGGCCAATGAGCAGTTCTTC. Amino acid sequence: CASSLGQANEQFF.

This clone showed up many times. The junction and the germline gene differ at one end; a read error may be behind it. The V call is TRBV27, the J call TRBJ2-2, with D possibly TRBD2 on 6 matching bases. Germline assignment: CDR1 MNHEY and CDR2 SMNVEV (reference sequence). CDR3 length equals 16 residues. The CDR3 sequence is CAGSLGPEGRNRGAVF. The DNA of the CDR3 is TGTGCCGGCAGTTTAGGTCCGGAGGGGAGGAACCGGGGAGCTGTTTTT.

V gene TRBV20-1 combines with J gene TRBJ1-5, with D tentatively TRBD1 (5 bases). The CDR3 loop spans 15 amino acids. V was shortened by 3 bases and J by 6 bases, with 18 bases between the two germline ends. Germline CDR1 is DFQATT and CDR2 is SNEGSKA (reference sequence). In DNA, the CDR3 is TGCAGTGCTAGGGCCCGGGGACTCGAGGGTCAGCCCCAGCATTTT. This sequence encodes CSARARGLEGQPQHF.

This clone was counted at least ten times. V is TRBV11-2 and J is TRBJ2-2, with no clear D. The ends were cut back, 3 bases at V and 1 base at J, with 6 bases in the middle. The CDR3 loop spans 14 amino acids. The germline V gene encodes CDR1 SGHAT and CDR2 FQNNGV. The CDR3 sequence is CASSFTENTGELFF. CDR3 sequence (DNA): TGTGCCAGCAGCTTTACAGAGAACACCGGGGAGCTGTTTTTT. The entire variable domain, with the rest obtained from reference TRBV11-2 and TRBJ2-2, is as follows: EAGVAQSPRYKIIEKRQSVAFWCNPISGHATLYWYQQILGQGPKLLIQFQNNGVVDDSQLPKDRFSAERLKGVDSTLKIQPAKLEDSAVYLCASSFTENTGELFFGEGSRLTVL.

This clone was counted at least ten times. The chain combines TRBV27 with TRBJ2-5; 7 bases line up with TRBD1. The J segment lost 5 bases and the V segment lost 2 bases, leaving 5 bases of the junction unmatched. This CDR3 has 14 amino acids. Germline-derived CDR1 and CDR2 are MNHEY and SMNVEV (reference sequence). DNA of the CDR3: TGTGCCAGCAGTTTAACACAGGGGATTGAGACCCAGTACTTC. It yields the protein CASSLTQGIETQYF.

This clone appeared many times. V is TRBV19 and J is TRBJ2-2; TRBD2 aligns across 10 bases. The CDR3 is 20 amino acids. The V gene's germline CDR1 is LNHDA and CDR2 SQIVND (reference sequence). V gave up 4 bases and J gave up 4 bases; unmatched junction bases: 18. The DNA of the CDR3 is TGTGCCAGTAGTACCCTAAGGGTTAGCGGGAGGAGATTAGGCACCGGGGAGCTGTTTTTT. Translated, it gives CASSTLRVSGRRLGTGELFF.

The chain is built from TRBV6-1 and TRBJ2-7; possibly TRBD1 for D (6 bases). The CDR3 extends over 14 amino acids. Germline V gene lookup returns CDR1 MNHNS and CDR2 SASEGT. The V end lost 5 bases, the J end lost 5 bases, and 16 bases lay between the germline ends. The CDR3 bases are TGTGCCAGCAGTCCGCCGGGACATACTAACGAGCAGTACTTC. As protein: CASSPPGHTNEQYF.

As concerns this clone: This sequence may be a read error, since a much larger clone differs from it by one base. Other DNA sequences in this sample translate to the same CDR3. V gene TRBV20-1 combines with J gene TRBJ2-7, with a possible D match to TRBD2 (6 bases). Germline V CDR1 and CDR2: DFQATT, SNEGSKA (reference sequence). CDR3 size: 15 residues. V was pared by 2 bases and J by 5 bases, with 19 bases between. The CDR3 DNA reads TGCAGTGCTAGAATAACCGGGAGAGCATCCCACGAGCAGTACTTC. As protein: CSARITGRASHEQYF.

This clone was picked up many times. The sample carries other DNA sequences with the same CDR3. The chain is built from TRBV19 and TRBJ1-5, with D perhaps matching TRBD1 (5 bases). The length of the CDR3 is 12 residues. V lost 11 bases and J 5 bases, leaving 13 bases between the germline ends. Germline CDR1 reads LNHDA; CDR2 reads SQIVND (reference sequence). CDR3 bases: TGTGCCCCGGGGGGGGGACATCAGCCCCAGCATTTT. This encodes CAPGGGHQPQHF.

About this clone itself: This may stem from a read error, because a much larger clone lies one nucleotide away. The rearrangement uses TRBV14 and TRBJ2-6; D might be TRBD1 (5 bases). CDR1 and CDR2 (germline): SGHDN, FVKESK. The CDR3 covers 16 residues. DNA of the CDR3: TGTGCCAGCAGCCAACGTACAGTCTCTGGGGCCGACGTCCTGACTTTC. Protein: CASSQRTVSGADVLTF.

V and J are TRBV27 and TRBJ2-1, with D uncertain. CDR1 and CDR2 (germline): MNHEY, SMNVEV (reference sequence). This CDR3 is 15 amino acids long. V was shortened by 6 bases and J by 0 bases, with 12 bases between the two germline ends. The CDR3 sequence: CASSGSESSYNEQFF. CDR3 DNA sequence: TGTGCCAGCAGCGGATCGGAGAGCTCCTACAATGAGCAGTTCTTC.